One and the same sample provided the 2 T cell receptor beta chains below, sequenced in a study of shared clonotypes between healthy human individuals. Produced via immunoSEQ multiplex PCR; TCRdb's table is partial and in-frame only. The sample shows around 2.3 million clones, 95% of them seen only once. Sequenced input: naive CD4+ T cells sorted from blood. Subset reported: CD45RA+ positively selected. All receptors derive from a man aged 18-30 years in good health.

About this clone itself: The sample contains more than one DNA sequence encoding this CDR3. The genes are TRBV5-6 and TRBJ1-1; possibly TRBD1 for D (5 bases). The germline gives CDR1 SGHDT, CDR2 YYEEEE. This CDR3 is built from 15 residues. Trimming shortened V by 1 base and J by 0 bases, and 10 bases separated the two germline ends. The DNA for the CDR3 is TGTGCCAGCAGCTTGCCGGGGACCGTGAACACTGAAGCTTTCTTT. Translated, it gives CASSLPGTVNTEAFF.

J is TRBJ2-3 and V is TRBV29-1; TRBD1 matches at 7 bases. Per the germline V gene, CDR1 is SQVTM and CDR2 is ANQGSEA. J was trimmed by 1 base and V by 3 bases; bases with no gene match: 4. The CDR3 length is 14 residues. The CDR3 nucleotides read TGCAGCGTTGACAGGGGGTTGGGCACAGATACGCAGTATTTT. This translates into CSVDRGLGTDTQYF.